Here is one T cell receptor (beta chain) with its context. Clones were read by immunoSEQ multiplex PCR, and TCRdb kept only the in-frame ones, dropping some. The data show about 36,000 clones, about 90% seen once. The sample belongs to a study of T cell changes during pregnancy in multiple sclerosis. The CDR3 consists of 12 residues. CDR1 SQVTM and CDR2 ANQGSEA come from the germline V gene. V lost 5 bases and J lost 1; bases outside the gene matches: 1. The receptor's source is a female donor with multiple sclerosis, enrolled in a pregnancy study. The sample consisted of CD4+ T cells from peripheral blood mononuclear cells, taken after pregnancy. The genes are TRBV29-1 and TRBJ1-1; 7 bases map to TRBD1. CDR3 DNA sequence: TGCAGCGTTTACAGGGGGAACACTGAAGCTTTCTTT. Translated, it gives CSVYRGNTEAFF.